The rows below give T cell receptor beta chains drawn from one sample of a study of T-cell memory formation after mild COVID-19. A single record per CDR3 protein comes from TCRdb applying MiXCR to the 5' RACE reads. Of 300,000 to 400,000 distinct CDR3 sequences in the sample, roughly 21% are singletons; the top ten hold approximately 13%. The sequenced sample was PBMCs or a T cell subset sorted from them (not recorded which). Receptor source: an adult woman who had mild COVID-19 (a few samples of this study predate the infection). Cell type and time point are not known. Each CDR3 is given with its conserved first and last residue. Each record gives: clone size, V gene, J gene, D gene, CDR3 DNA, CDR3 protein. A D gene is named only where the DNA matches it firmly. Expanded clones are given a class, and other clones once, few, many or no size at all.

size: few; V: TRBV5-1; J: TRBJ1-4; D: NA; DNA: TGCGCCAGCAGCTTGGGGACAGTCAATAATGAAAAACTGTTTTTT; CDR3: CASSLGTVNNEKLFF
size: few; V: TRBV5-1; J: TRBJ2-7; D: NA; DNA: TGCGCCAGCAGCTTGGCGTCAGACTCCTACGAGCAGTACTTC; CDR3: CASSLASDSYEQYF
size: many; V: TRBV5-1; J: TRBJ2-1; D: TRBD1; DNA: TGCGCCAGCAGCTTGGGACAGGGGGGCGATGAGCAGTTCTTC; CDR3: CASSLGQGGDEQFF
size: many; V: TRBV5-1; J: TRBJ2-1; D: TRBD2; DNA: TGCGCCAGCAGCTTAGTGGGACTACCGAAGAATGAGCAGTTCTTC; CDR3: CASSLVGLPKNEQFF
size: few; V: TRBV7-7; J: TRBJ2-5; D: TRBD2; DNA: TGTGCTAGCAGCTCCTCAGCGGGAGTCGGGGAGACCCAGTACTTC; CDR3: CASSSSAGVGETQYF
size: NA; V: TRBV7-9; J: TRBJ1-1; D: NA; DNA: TGTGCCAGCAGCTCCCTTTGGGACACTGAAGCTTTCTTT; CDR3: CASSSLWDTEAFF
size: NA; V: TRBV6-5; J: TRBJ2-4; D: TRBD1; DNA: TGTGCCAGCAGTTACCGATTCACAGGGGTAGCCAAAAACATTCAGTACTTC; CDR3: CASSYRFTGVAKNIQYF
size: few; V: TRBV24-1; J: TRBJ2-5; D: NA; DNA: TGTGCCACCAGTGATTCGGGGGCTGGGGTTGAAGAGACCCAGTACTTC; CDR3: CATSDSGAGVEETQYF
size: few; V: TRBV24-1; J: TRBJ2-7; D: NA; DNA: TGTGCCACCAGTGAGGCTGGAGTACACGAGCAGTACTTC; CDR3: CATSEAGVHEQYF
size: many; V: TRBV5-5; J: TRBJ2-7; D: NA; DNA: TGTGCCAGCAGCTTGGGACTTTATGGCGAGCAGTACTTC; CDR3: CASSLGLYGEQYF
size: few; V: TRBV6-5; J: TRBJ1-2; D: NA; DNA: TGTGCCAGCAGTTACTCTTTTGCCGGCTATGGCTACACCTTC; CDR3: CASSYSFAGYGYTF
size: few; V: TRBV18; J: TRBJ1-4; D: NA; DNA: TGTGCCAGCGCGGGACCAACTTGGGGGTACGAAAAACTGTTTTTT; CDR3: CASAGPTWGYEKLFF
size: NA; V: TRBV12-3/TRBV12-4; J: TRBJ1-2; D: TRBD1; DNA: TGTGCCAGCAGTCGTACCGGGACAGGGCTTTTGGGCTACACCTTC; CDR3: CASSRTGTGLLGYTF
size: NA; V: TRBV5-6; J: TRBJ1-5; D: NA; DNA: TGTGCCAGCGTCGCCCCGAGCAATCAGCCCCAGCATTTT; CDR3: CASVAPSNQPQHF
size: few; V: TRBV5-1; J: TRBJ2-1; D: NA; DNA: TGCGCCAGCAGCTTGGGAGGGCTCCCCTACAATGAGCAGTTCTTC; CDR3: CASSLGGLPYNEQFF
size: few; V: TRBV4-1; J: TRBJ1-1; D: NA; DNA: TGCGCCAGCAGCCAAGATATGGCTGGCACTGAAGCTTTCTTT; CDR3: CASSQDMAGTEAFF
size: few; V: TRBV7-3; J: TRBJ2-1; D: TRBD2; DNA: TGTGCCAGCAGCTGGACTAGCGGGATCTCCTACAATGAGCAGTTCTTC; CDR3: CASSWTSGISYNEQFF
size: NA; V: TRBV18; J: TRBJ2-6; D: NA; DNA: TGTGCCAGCTCACCAGTGAGGGGTCGGGCCAACGTCCTGACTTTC; CDR3: CASSPVRGRANVLTF
size: NA; V: TRBV5-4; J: TRBJ2-5; D: TRBD2; DNA: TGTGCCAGCAGCGTTATACTAGCGGGGGGGCGCGAGACCCAGTACTTC; CDR3: CASSVILAGGRETQYF
size: few; V: TRBV30; J: TRBJ1-1; D: NA; DNA: TGTGCCTGGAGTCCAGGGGCAGGGCGAGCTTTCTTT; CDR3: CAWSPGAGRAFF
size: few; V: TRBV7-2; J: TRBJ2-1; D: TRBD2; DNA: TGTGCCAGCAGCACCCGGAACCGACTAGCGGGGGGGAAGAATGAGCAGTTCTTC; CDR3: CASSTRNRLAGGKNEQFF
size: few; V: TRBV7-2; J: TRBJ2-2; D: TRBD1; DNA: TGTGCCAGCAGCTTAGTATACAGGGGGAAAACCGGGGAGCTGTTTTTT; CDR3: CASSLVYRGKTGELFF
size: NA; V: TRBV7-2; J: TRBJ2-5; D: TRBD1; DNA: TGTGCCAGCAGCCCTCGGACAGGGGGATTGGAGACCCAGTACTTC; CDR3: CASSPRTGGLETQYF
size: few; V: TRBV7-9; J: TRBJ2-2; D: TRBD1; DNA: TGTGCCAGCAGCCCGCGACAGGGCGGCACCGGGGAGCTGTTTTTT; CDR3: CASSPRQGGTGELFF
size: NA; V: TRBV5-1; J: TRBJ1-5; D: NA; DNA: TGCGCCAGCAGCTTGAATAAAGGTCAGCCCCAGCATTTT; CDR3: CASSLNKGQPQHF
size: many; V: TRBV5-1; J: TRBJ1-1; D: TRBD1; DNA: TGCGCCAGCAGCTTGGGAGACAGGGCTGAAGCTTTCTTT; CDR3: CASSLGDRAEAFF
size: NA; V: TRBV20-1; J: TRBJ1-1; D: NA; DNA: TGCAGTGCTAGAAGGACGAACACTGAAGCTTTCTTT; CDR3: CSARRTNTEAFF
size: NA; V: TRBV6-6; J: TRBJ1-1; D: NA; DNA: TGTGCCAGCAGTTACTCGGGGGCTGGAAGTGGAAGTGCTAAGCGGCCGGAGAATACTGAAGCTTTCTTT; CDR3: CASSYSGAGSGSAKRPENTEAFF
size: NA; V: TRBV4-1; J: TRBJ2-1; D: TRBD2; DNA: TGCGCCAGCAGCCAAGACCTAGCGGGGAAGAATGAGCAGTTCTTC; CDR3: CASSQDLAGKNEQFF
size: many; V: TRBV7-8; J: TRBJ2-3; D: TRBD2; DNA: TGTGCCAGCAGCTCCCGGACTAGCGGGAGAAGGCATACGCAGTATTTT; CDR3: CASSSRTSGRRHTQYF
size: NA; V: TRBV3-1; J: TRBJ1-1; D: NA; DNA: TGTGCCAGCAGCAACTTGGACAGACGGACTGAAGCTTTCTTT; CDR3: CASSNLDRRTEAFF
size: few; V: TRBV6-6; J: TRBJ2-3; D: NA; DNA: TGTGCCAGCAGTTACTCTGTCTTCCGGGATGGGGACGCAGATACGCAGTATTTT; CDR3: CASSYSVFRDGDADTQYF
size: NA; V: TRBV20-1; J: TRBJ1-5; D: NA; DNA: TGCAGTGCTAGTGGGGGAGTCGATCAGCCCCAGCATTTT; CDR3: CSASGGVDQPQHF
size: NA; V: TRBV5-5; J: TRBJ2-7; D: NA; DNA: TGTGCCAGCAGCTTAGTGGGGGGCTCGAACGAGCAGTACTTC; CDR3: CASSLVGGSNEQYF
size: NA; V: TRBV29-1; J: TRBJ1-1; D: NA; DNA: TGCAGCGTCCATGGGGGACTCCTGATGGAAGCTTTCTTT; CDR3: CSVHGGLLMEAFF
size: few; V: TRBV7-3; J: TRBJ2-1; D: NA; DNA: TGTGCCAGCAGCTTAGCGGGGCACGGTGGGGGTGAGCAGTTCTTC; CDR3: CASSLAGHGGGEQFF
size: few; V: TRBV6-6; J: TRBJ1-2; D: TRBD1; DNA: TGTGCCAGCAGTTCAACAGGGGACTATGGCTACACCTTC; CDR3: CASSSTGDYGYTF
size: few; V: TRBV5-1; J: TRBJ2-7; D: TRBD1; DNA: TGCGCCAGCAGCTTGGTCGTCACGTCAGAGGGGGCCTCCTACGAGCAGTACTTC; CDR3: CASSLVVTSEGASYEQYF
size: many; V: TRBV5-6; J: TRBJ1-2; D: TRBD1; DNA: TGTGCCAGCAGTCCAACCGGGACAGTACTCTATGGCTACACCTTC; CDR3: CASSPTGTVLYGYTF
size: NA; V: TRBV20-1; J: TRBJ2-1; D: TRBD1; DNA: TGCAGTGCTCTCCTCGAAGCAGGGACAGGGACCTACAATGAGCAGTTCTTC; CDR3: CSALLEAGTGTYNEQFF
size: NA; V: TRBV29-1; J: TRBJ2-1; D: TRBD1; DNA: TGCAGCATAAAGGCCAGACAGGGGGGCTACAATGAGCAGTTCTTC; CDR3: CSIKARQGGYNEQFF
size: NA; V: TRBV20-1; J: TRBJ2-1; D: TRBD2; DNA: TGCTGCGGACTAGCGGGACCCAATGAGCAGTTCTTC; CDR3: CCGLAGPNEQFF
size: many; V: TRBV5-1; J: TRBJ2-1; D: TRBD2; DNA: TGCGCCAGCAGCTTGAGCCTAGGGGAGGGCAATGAGCAGTTCTTC; CDR3: CASSLSLGEGNEQFF
size: NA; V: TRBV15; J: TRBJ1-4; D: NA; DNA: TGTGCCACCGAGGTCTCGACTAATGAAAAACTGTTTTTT; CDR3: CATEVSTNEKLFF
size: few; V: TRBV19; J: TRBJ1-6; D: NA; DNA: TGTGCCAGTACCTCCCATCCGGAACACTATAATTCACCCCTCCACTTT; CDR3: CASTSHPEHYNSPLHF
size: few; V: TRBV7-9; J: TRBJ2-5; D: NA; DNA: TGTGCCAGCAGCTCCTCCGCGGGGGCTATCCAAGAGACCCAGTACTTC; CDR3: CASSSSAGAIQETQYF
size: NA; V: TRBV4-2; J: TRBJ2-1; D: TRBD1; DNA: TGTGCCAGCAGCCAATACGGACAGGGCTACAATGAGCAGTTCTTC; CDR3: CASSQYGQGYNEQFF
size: NA; V: TRBV20-1; J: TRBJ2-3; D: NA; DNA: TGCAGTGCTAGACCCCCTTCGGCGGGGCTCCAGTATTTT; CDR3: CSARPPSAGLQYF
size: few; V: TRBV12-5; J: TRBJ1-1; D: NA; DNA: TGTGCTAGTGCCCTGGGGTGGAACACTGAAGCTTTCTTT; CDR3: CASALGWNTEAFF
size: NA; V: TRBV4-2; J: TRBJ2-7; D: TRBD1; DNA: TGTGCCAGCAGCCTCGTCGCCGTGGGGACAGGGGAATACGAGCAGTACTTC; CDR3: CASSLVAVGTGEYEQYF
size: NA; V: TRBV24-1; J: TRBJ2-2; D: TRBD2; DNA: TGTGCCACCAGTGATCACCGTCTAGCGGAGCGGGCCGGGGAGCTGTTTTTT; CDR3: CATSDHRLAERAGELFF
size: many; V: TRBV4-2; J: TRBJ2-3; D: TRBD1; DNA: TGTGCCATCATGGACAGGGGCGCAGATACGCAGTATTTT; CDR3: CAIMDRGADTQYF
size: few; V: TRBV11-2; J: TRBJ1-6; D: NA; DNA: TGTGCCAGCAGCGACGGACAGTTTAATTCACCCCTCCACTTT; CDR3: CASSDGQFNSPLHF
size: many; V: TRBV3-1; J: TRBJ2-3; D: NA; DNA: TGTGCCAGCAGCCAAGAGTGGATGAGAGATACGCAGTATTTT; CDR3: CASSQEWMRDTQYF
size: few; V: TRBV24-1; J: TRBJ2-5; D: TRBD1; DNA: TGTGCCACCAGACAGGGGATTTCAGAGACCCAGTACTTC; CDR3: CATRQGISETQYF
size: few; V: TRBV15; J: TRBJ2-2; D: TRBD1; DNA: TGTGCCACCAGCAGGGGACAGGGGGCCCTGTACGGGGAGCTGTTTTTT; CDR3: CATSRGQGALYGELFF
size: NA; V: TRBV29-1; J: TRBJ1-2; D: NA; DNA: TGCAGCGTTAAGGATTATAAGAGTCGCTATGGCTACACCTTC; CDR3: CSVKDYKSRYGYTF
size: NA; V: TRBV4-2; J: TRBJ2-1; D: NA; DNA: TGTGCCAGCAGCCAAGAGGTCTGGGATGAGCAGTTCTTC; CDR3: CASSQEVWDEQFF